The T cell receptor beta chain described here comes from a study of blood T cell repertoires in COVID-19. Study information: The United States, Italy and Spain provided the acute and convalescent COVID-19 samples.

The V segment lost 0 bases and the J segment 2 bases; nucleotides outside the gene matches: 2. The germline V gene has CDR1 SGDLS and CDR2 YYNGEE. The CDR3 has 15 amino acids. In the original analysis: By means of reference gene primer amplification, nucleated cell counts were estimated. The data were produced by immunoSEQ multiplex PCR, yet TCRdb's version contains in-frame clones alone and is incomplete. D and trimming come from the DNA, and the V and J calls and clone size come from that table. Among about 140,000 clones listed, over 70% were seen once. The specimen was PBMCs or T cells enriched from blood (not recorded which). J is TRBJ1-3 and V is TRBV9; 7 bases align to TRBD1. This receptor was obtained from a man aged 55 to 70 who had recovered from COVID-19. As DNA, the CDR3 is TGTGCCAGCAGCGTAGTAACAGGGGCTGGAAACACCATATATTTT. It translates to CASSVVTGAGNTIYF. The whole variable domain, filled in from reference TRBV9 and TRBJ1-3, reads DSGVTQTPKHLITATGQRVTLRCSPRSGDLSVYWYQQSLDQGLQFLIQYYNGEERAKGNILERFSAQQFPDLHSELNLSSLELGDSALYFCASSVVTGAGNTIYFGEGSWLTVV.